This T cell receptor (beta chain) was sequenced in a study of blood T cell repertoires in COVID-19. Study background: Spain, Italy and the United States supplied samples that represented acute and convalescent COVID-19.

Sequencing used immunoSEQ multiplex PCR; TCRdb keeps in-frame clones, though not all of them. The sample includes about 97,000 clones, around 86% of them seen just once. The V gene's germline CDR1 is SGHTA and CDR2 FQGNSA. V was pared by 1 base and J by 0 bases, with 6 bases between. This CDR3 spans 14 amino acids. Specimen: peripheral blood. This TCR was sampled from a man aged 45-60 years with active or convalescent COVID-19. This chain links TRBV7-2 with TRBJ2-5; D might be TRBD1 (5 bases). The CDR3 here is CASSLGQYQETQYF. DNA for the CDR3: TGTGCCAGCAGCTTAGGACAGTACCAAGAGACCCAGTACTTC.